What follows are 20 T cell receptor beta chains derived from one specimen sequenced in a study of T-cell reconstitution after alpha-beta-depleted transplantation in children. Unique molecular identifiers were incorporated during preparation of the TCRbeta library. TCRdb passed the PCR reads through MiXCR, listing each CDR3 protein once. The repertoire has hundreds of thousands of distinct CDR3 sequences, about an eighth of them found once; the top ten carry 2% to 2.5%. Source: PBMCs, mostly from graft donor cells, taken 360 days after TCRalphabeta/CD19-depleted stem cell transplant. These receptor sequences come from a male patient younger than 18 who had a stem cell transplant for acute myeloid leukemia, so the T cells may come from the graft donor.

This clonotype was picked up a small number of times. The rearrangement uses TRBV3-1 and TRBJ2-3; a possible D gene is TRBD2 (6 bases). Germline lookup yields CDR1 LGHDT and CDR2 YNNKEL (reference sequence). The V and J ends lost 8 bases and 2 bases respectively, with 14 bases between them. The CDR3 consists of 14 residues. The CDR3 region has the DNA TGTGCCAGCTCCGGGACTGGCTTCACAGATACGCAGTATTTT. Protein: CASSGTGFTDTQYF.

Written as DNA, the CDR3 is TGTGCCAGCACCCATGGGGGAGTTGGAGAGACCCAGTACTTC. Protein: CASTHGGVGETQYF. The chain recombines TRBV28 with TRBJ2-5; D may match TRBD1 or TRBD2 (5 bases each). V shed 7 bases and J shed 4 bases, with 16 bases lying between them. There are 14 residues in the CDR3. Per germline, CDR1 MDHEN and CDR2 SYDVKM.

There are a few counts of this clonotype. The rearrangement joins TRBV6-5 to TRBJ1-2; TRBD1 agrees at 7 bases. The V gene's germline CDR1 is MNHEY and CDR2 SVGAGI. Trimming at V came to 8 bases and at J to 7 bases, leaving 10 bases not matched to a gene. The CDR3 loop spans 13 amino acids. CDR3 sequence: CASGPRTGVGYTF. In DNA form, the CDR3 reads TGTGCCAGCGGCCCTCGGACAGGTGTTGGCTACACCTTC.

The chain uses TRBV20-1 and TRBJ2-7; 7 bases align to TRBD2. CDR1 and CDR2 (germline): DFQATT, SNEGSKA (reference sequence). The CDR3 sequence is 13 residues long. The CDR3 DNA follows: TGCAGCGCTGGCCGGGAGGAGAAGGGTGAGCAGTACTTC. This gives the protein CSAGREEKGEQYF.

This clonotype was found a few times. This chain uses TRBV5-6 with TRBJ1-2; a weak D match, TRBD1 (5 bases). There are 14 residues in the CDR3. Germline values: CDR1 SGHDT, CDR2 YYEEEE. Trimming removed 2 bases from V and 4 bases from J, with 12 bases in between. The CDR3 is CASSLPTGPYGYTF. The CDR3 DNA reads TGTGCCAGCAGCTTACCCACAGGACCCTATGGCTACACCTTC.

The chain is built from TRBV12-3 or TRBV12-4 and TRBJ2-7; no clear D gene. The CDR3 loop spans 12 amino acids. Trimming took off 8 bases at V and 3 bases at J, with 11 bases between the two ends. The CDR3 DNA follows: TGTGCCAGCTCAGAGGCTAGCTACGAGCAGTACTTC. It encodes CASSEASYEQYF.

This clonotype came up a few times. The genes are TRBV12-3 or TRBV12-4 and TRBJ2-7; tentatively, D is TRBD1 (6 bases). The length of the CDR3 is 15 residues. With 4 bases removed from V and 0 bases from J, the gap between germline ends came to 13 bases. CDR3 sequence reads: CASSSADRSSYEQYF. The CDR3 DNA reads TGTGCCAGCAGTTCGGCCGACAGGAGCTCCTACGAGCAGTACTTC.

The table lists this clonotype with many counts. The V gene is TRBV29-1, the J gene TRBJ2-2; D not certain. Trimming removed 1 base from V and 0 bases from J, with 3 bases in between. The CDR3 loop spans 13 amino acids. Germline CDR1 and CDR2: SQVTM and ANQGSEA. The CDR3 region is CSVEVPNTGELFF. In DNA, the CDR3 is TGCAGCGTTGAAGTGCCGAACACCGGGGAGCTGTTTTTT.

This clonotype has only a few counts. The V and J genes are TRBV5-4 and TRBJ1-1; D not resolved. Trimming took 1 base from V and 5 from J, leaving 9 bases between them. The germline V gene has CDR1 SGHNT and CDR2 YYREEE (reference sequence). The CDR3 is 13 residues long. This chain's CDR3 is CASSLPYRTEAFF. In DNA, the CDR3 is TGTGCCAGCAGCTTGCCCTACAGAACTGAAGCTTTCTTT.

The table lists this clonotype with a few counts. This chain uses TRBV6-2 or TRBV6-3 with TRBJ1-1; 9 bases are a match to TRBD1. This CDR3 comprises 14 residues. Germline trimming cut 8 bases from V and 3 bases from J; bases unmatched to any gene: 7. Looked up from germline, CDR1 is MNHEY and CDR2 is SVGEGT. This CDR3 is CASDRGIVDTEAFF. CDR3 DNA: TGTGCCAGCGACAGGGGGATAGTGGACACTGAAGCTTTCTTT.

In its sample, this clonotype was seen a few times. The chain is built from TRBV3-1 and TRBJ2-2, with D possibly matching TRBD2 (5 bases). The CDR3 has 16 amino acids. CDR1 and CDR2 from the germline V gene are LGHDT and YNNKEL (reference sequence). Deletions cut 1 base from V and 2 bases from J, with 11 bases between. The CDR3 here is CASSQGARGNTGELFF. The CDR3 nucleotides read TGTGCCAGCAGCCAAGGAGCCCGGGGTAACACCGGGGAGCTGTTTTTT.

In its sample, this clonotype was seen many times. The chain couples TRBV6-2 or TRBV6-3 to TRBJ2-3; 10 nucleotides line up with TRBD2. The CDR3 extends over 19 amino acids. Germline V gene data show CDR1 as MNHEY and CDR2 as SVGEGT. The V segment lost 5 bases and the J segment 1 base; nucleotides outside the gene matches: 15. The CDR3 here is CASSQLSGREFFGTDTQYF. In DNA form, the CDR3 reads TGTGCCAGCAGTCAGCTCAGCGGGAGGGAGTTTTTCGGCACAGATACGCAGTATTTT.

This clonotype was seen a few times. The rearrangement joins TRBV27 to TRBJ2-1; D may correspond to TRBD1 or TRBD2 (5 bases each). Trimming removed 1 base at V and 5 bases at J, with 15 bases between. CDR3 size: 16 residues. The germline V gene encodes CDR1 MNHEY and CDR2 SMNVEV (reference sequence). CDR3 sequence reads: CASSLFEGLGNNEQFF. As DNA, the CDR3 is TGTGCCAGCAGTTTATTTGAGGGGCTTGGAAACAATGAGCAGTTCTTC.

This clonotype was seen a handful of times. V and J are TRBV6-2 or TRBV6-3 and TRBJ2-2, with D maybe TRBD2 (6 bases). CDR1 and CDR2 from the germline V gene are MNHEY and SVGEGT. Trimming shortened V by 5 bases and J by 5 bases, and 12 bases separated the two germline ends. This CDR3 has 14 amino acids. CDR3 sequence reads: CASSQPGTTGELFF. The CDR3 region has the DNA TGTGCCAGCAGTCAACCTGGGACTACCGGGGAGCTGTTTTTT.

This clonotype came up many times. The V gene is TRBV29-1, the J gene TRBJ2-5, with D tentatively TRBD1 (5 bases). The CDR3 consists of 11 residues. Germline assignment: CDR1 SQVTM and CDR2 ANQGSEA. The V gene lost 4 bases and the J gene lost 5 bases, with 8 bases spanning the gap. CDR3 sequence: CSVARVETQYF. CDR3 nucleotide sequence: TGCAGCGTTGCCAGGGTTGAGACCCAGTACTTC. The full variable domain, in which reference TRBV29-1 and TRBJ2-5 provide the parts outside the CDR3, is SAVISQKPSRDICQRGTSLTIQCQVDSQVTMMFWYRQQPGQSLTLIATANQGSEATYESGFVIDKFPISRPNLTFSTLTVSNMSPEDSSIYLCSVARVETQYFGPGTRLLVL.

The chain has TRBV29-1 and TRBJ2-7; D is ambiguous. The CDR3 spans 13 residues. V lost 5 bases to trimming and J lost 0 bases, with 11 bases between them. Germline CDR1 is SQVTM and CDR2 is ANQGSEA. DNA of the CDR3: TGCAGCGTTCTCAGCGTGAGCTCCTACGAGCAGTACTTC. Translating it yields CSVLSVSSYEQYF.

The gene calls are TRBV9 and TRBJ1-1; 8 nucleotides align to TRBD1. Germline CDR1 and CDR2: SGDLS and YYNGEE. V dropped 0 bases and J dropped 0; count of bases not matched to a gene: 7. CDR3 length: 17 amino acids. CDR3 residues: CASSVAPGGEMNTEAFF. The CDR3 DNA reads as TGTGCCAGCAGCGTAGCGCCAGGGGGCGAAATGAACACTGAAGCTTTCTTT. Drawing the rest from reference TRBV9 and TRBJ1-1, the complete variable domain is DSGVTQTPKHLITATGQRVTLRCSPRSGDLSVYWYQQSLDQGLQFLIQYYNGEERAKGNILERFSAQQFPDLHSELNLSSLELGDSALYFCASSVAPGGEMNTEAFFGQGTRLTVV.

The gene calls are TRBV30 and TRBJ1-6, with 9 bases aligning to TRBD1. Germline loops: CDR1 GTSNPN, CDR2 SVGIG (reference sequence). The CDR3 has 18 amino acids. V shed 0 bases, J shed 7 bases, and the junction held 13 bases outside the gene matches. CDR3 nucleotide sequence: TGTGCCTGGAGTGTACGAGGGATAAATACAGGGGGCAATTCACCCCTCCACTTT. Translation gives CAWSVRGINTGGNSPLHF. The whole variable domain, remainder taken from reference TRBV30 and TRBJ1-6, is SQTIHQWPATLVQPVGSPLSLECTVEGTSNPNLYWYRQAAGRGLQLLFYSVGIGQISSEVPQNLSASRPQDRQFILSSKKLLLSDSGFYLCAWSVRGINTGGNSPLHFGNGTRLTVT.

The table lists this clonotype with a few counts. The chain has TRBV12-3 or TRBV12-4 and TRBJ1-5; D may be TRBD1 (5 bases). CDR3 length equals 13 residues. V was pared by 5 bases and J by 7 bases, with 12 bases between. CDR3 sequence: CASSDRDSQPQHF. As DNA, the CDR3 is TGTGCCAGCAGTGACCGGGACTCCCAGCCCCAGCATTTT.

The rearrangement joins TRBV20-1 to TRBJ1-5; D is possibly TRBD1 (5 bases). Germline V CDR1 and CDR2: DFQATT, SNEGSKA (reference sequence). V dropped 6 bases and J dropped 4 bases, with 13 bases sitting between them. CDR3 size: 13 residues. This chain's CDR3 is CSALLQANQPQHF. As DNA, the CDR3 is TGCAGTGCCCTACTACAGGCTAATCAGCCCCAGCATTTT.